The 8 T cell receptor beta chains given below trace back to one sample, sequenced in a study of breast tumors, draining lymph nodes, adjacent tissues. TCRdb reprocessed the multiplex PCR reads via MiXCR and lists one record per CDR3 protein. This table holds 30,000 to 40,000 distinct CDR3 sequences, 30% to 45% found once. The sequenced sample was breast tumor tissue. Source of these receptors: a female donor with breast cancer. Some clones in this sample may be carry-over from other donors' samples.

The chain carries TRBV18 and TRBJ2-7, with TRBD2 matching 9 bases. The CDR3 has 16 residues. V lost 3 bases and J lost 0; bases outside the gene matches: 6. Per the germline V gene, CDR1 is KGHSH and CDR2 is LQKENI. CDR3 region: CASSPLAGAVSYEQYF. The CDR3 DNA follows: TGTGCCAGCTCACCCTTAGCGGGAGCCGTCTCCTACGAGCAGTACTTC. Combining the CDR3 with reference TRBV18 and TRBJ2-7 gives the whole variable domain NAGVMQNPRHLVRRRGQEARLRCSPMKGHSHVYWYRQLPEEGLKFMVYLQKENIIDESGMPKERFSAEFPKEGPSILRIQQVVRGDSAAYFCASSPLAGAVSYEQYFGPGTRLTVT.

This clonotype was counted ten times or more. The rearrangement joins TRBV11-3 to TRBJ2-1; TRBD1 matches 8 bases. From germline, CDR1 is SGHNT and CDR2 YENEEA. The CDR3 sequence is 14 residues long. Unmatched junction bases numbered 10, after V lost 4 bases and J lost 11 bases. CDR3 protein: CASSSQGQAAQQFF. CDR3 coding DNA: TGTGCCAGCAGCTCCCAGGGACAGGCAGCCCAGCAGTTCTTC.

The chain links TRBV5-1 to TRBJ2-6; tentative D call: TRBD1 (5 bases). CDR3 length: 15 amino acids. CDR1 and CDR2 from the germline V gene are SGHRS and YFSETQ. V was pared by 4 bases and J by 0 bases, with 8 bases between. DNA for the CDR3: TGCGCCAGCAGCCTGGACAACTCTGGGGCCAACGTCCTGACTTTC. Protein product: CASSLDNSGANVLTF.

Comments on this clonotype: A read error may produce the germline difference seen at one junction end. The V and J genes are TRBV7-9 and TRBJ2-1, with 9 bases identical to TRBD2. The CDR3 covers 18 residues. Germline V CDR1 and CDR2: SEHNR, FQNEAQ (reference sequence). The CDR3 DNA follows: TGTGCCGGCAGCTTAGAAGTTGCTGGCGGGGGGGCCATCAATGAGCAGTTCTTC. Its protein product is CAGSLEVAGGGAINEQFF.

J is TRBJ2-5 and V is TRBV27; D is perhaps TRBD1 (8 bases). The CDR3 totals 14 residues. CDR1 and CDR2 from the germline V gene are MNHEY and SMNVEV (reference sequence). Deletions cut 5 bases from V and 1 base from J, with 11 bases between. CDR3 in amino acids: CASSNRGGQETQYF. CDR3 nucleotide sequence: TGTGCCAGCAGTAACAGGGGGGGCCAAGAGACCCAGTACTTC.

This clonotype was seen many times. The J gene is TRBJ2-5, the V gene TRBV7-2, with a weak D call TRBD1 (6 bases). This CDR3 has 17 amino acids. The germline V gene encodes CDR1 SGHTA and CDR2 FQGNSA. Deletions cut 1 base from V and 7 bases from J, with 22 bases between. CDR3 loop: CASSLGQPGTLVGTQYF. DNA of the CDR3: TGTGCCAGCAGCTTAGGGCAGCCGGGGACATTGGTGGGGACCCAGTACTTC.

Turning to this clonotype: This could be a read error, since a much larger clone is one nucleotide away. The V call is TRBV19, the J call TRBJ1-4, with 10 nucleotides matching TRBD1. This CDR3 region has 15 residues. J gave up 10 bases and V 2 bases, and 7 bases lay outside the gene matches. CDR1 is LNHDA, CDR2 SQIVND, per germline (reference sequence). CDR3 coding DNA: TGTGCCAGTAGTATAACCGGGACAGGGGAAGGAAAACTGTTTTTT. The encoded protein is CASSITGTGEGKLFF.

The rearrangement uses TRBV29-1 and TRBJ2-1; 8 positions agree with TRBD2. After removal of 5 bases from V and 10 bases from J, the junction contained 10 bases not matched to a gene. The CDR3 has 13 residues. The germline CDR1 and CDR2 sequences are SQVTM and ANQGSEA. The CDR3 here is CSVTGSGNVEQFF. The CDR3 DNA sequence: TGCAGCGTTACGGGTAGCGGGAACGTAGAGCAGTTCTTC.